This T cell receptor beta chain is drawn from a study of cytomegalovirus exposure and HLA in healthy donors. Use of 60 Vbeta and 13 Jbeta primers characterized the PCR. Profiling relied on immunoSEQ multiplex PCR, and the TCRdb table lists in-frame clones only, not all of them. The table shows 120,000 or so clones, with around 88% occurring only once. For this clone: Antigen unknown.

The germline V and J ends were trimmed by 5 bases and 5 bases, with 15 bases remaining between them. The CDR3 covers 15 residues. Germline V lookup: CDR1 SGHTA, CDR2 FQGNSA. Study results and caveats: A later analysis associated 15,000 to 20,000 TCR beta sequences with HLA alleles at a 0.05 false discovery rate. Most of the TCR beta V segments (in an earlier analysis) were productive either about 90% or about 30% of the time.

This clonotype originated in a man in his forties in good health and CMV-seronegative. Sample: PBMCs. The chain joins TRBV7-2 to TRBJ2-2; D is ambiguous. The CDR3 DNA sequence: TGTGCCAGCAGCCCCGTAGTGGTTTTAACCGGGGAGCTGTTTTTT. Its protein product is CASSPVVVLTGELFF.